The clone carrying this T cell receptor (beta chain) was observed at least ten times. Its target is not known. This sample stems from a study of regulatory T cells in long-lasting Graves disease. CDR3 length: 15 amino acids. Trimming stripped 1 base from V and 3 bases from J, with 12 bases between. Germline CDR1 reads SEHNR; CDR2 reads FQNEAQ (reference sequence). Study-wide results and limits: Newly diagnosed Graves' patients exceeded persistent ones in TCR diversity.

Arm-PCR with iRepertoire HTBI primers amplified the CDR3 regions for these TCR beta libraries. TCRdb itself ran the multiplex PCR reads through MiXCR, one entry per CDR3 protein. This sample carries about 450,000 distinct CDR3 sequences, approximately 16% of them seen once, and the ten largest clones take about 11%. Time point defined: newly diagnosed GD, antithyroid drugs for less than 3 months. PBMC-extracted RNA yielded the TCR library. These data are also associated with another study on T cells in Graves' hyperthyroidism and ophthalmopathy.

Source: peripheral blood mononuclear cells (PBMCs), taken at new diagnosis, from a patient treated with antithyroid drugs. This chain uses TRBV7-9 with TRBJ2-5, with D tentatively TRBD2 (7 bases). The source of this sequence is a woman in her 30s with Graves disease. The CDR3 reads CASSLVRGGEETQYF. CDR3 DNA: TGTGCCAGCAGCTTAGTGAGGGGGGGAGAAGAGACCCAGTACTTC. Full variable domain (rest looked up from reference TRBV7-9 and TRBJ2-5): DTGVSQNPRHKITKRGQNVTFRCDPISEHNRLYWYRQTLGQGPEFLTYFQNEAQLEKSRLLSDRFSAERPKGSFSTLEIQRTEQGDSAMYLCASSLVRGGEETQYFGPGTRLLVL.